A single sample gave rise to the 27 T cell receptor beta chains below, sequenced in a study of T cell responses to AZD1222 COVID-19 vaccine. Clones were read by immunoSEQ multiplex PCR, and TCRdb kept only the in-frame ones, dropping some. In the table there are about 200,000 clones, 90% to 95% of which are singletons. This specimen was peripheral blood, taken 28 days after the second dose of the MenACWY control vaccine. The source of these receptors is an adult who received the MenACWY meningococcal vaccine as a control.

CDR3 sequence: CAWSLGQGGNEKLFF. DNA for the CDR3: TGTGCCTGGAGTCTTGGACAGGGGGGCAATGAAAAACTGTTTTTT. The rearrangement joins TRBV30 to TRBJ1-4, with 10 bases lining up with TRBD1. Germline trimming cut 2 bases from V and 5 bases from J; bases unmatched to any gene: 5. The CDR3 has 15 amino acids. Germline assignment: CDR1 GTSNPN and CDR2 SVGIG (reference sequence). Based on the CDR3 plus reference TRBV30 and TRBJ1-4, the full variable domain is SQTIHQWPATLVQPVGSPLSLECTVEGTSNPNLYWYRQAAGRGLQLLFYSVGIGQISSEVPQNLSASRPQDRQFILSSKKLLLSDSGFYLCAWSLGQGGNEKLFFGSGTQLSVL.

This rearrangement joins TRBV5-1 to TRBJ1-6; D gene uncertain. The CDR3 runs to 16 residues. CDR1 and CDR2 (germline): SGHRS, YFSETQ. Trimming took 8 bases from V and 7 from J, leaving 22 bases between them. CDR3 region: CASSVGFRAKNSPLHF. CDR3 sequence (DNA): TGCGCCAGTTCTGTGGGCTTCCGGGCGAAGAATTCACCCCTCCACTTT. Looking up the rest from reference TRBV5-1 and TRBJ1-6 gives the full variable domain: KAGVTQTPRYLIKTRGQQVTLSCSPISGHRSVSWYQQTPGQGLQFLFEYFSETQRNKGNFPGRFSGRQFSNSRSEMNVSTLELGDSALYLCASSVGFRAKNSPLHFGNGTRLTVT.

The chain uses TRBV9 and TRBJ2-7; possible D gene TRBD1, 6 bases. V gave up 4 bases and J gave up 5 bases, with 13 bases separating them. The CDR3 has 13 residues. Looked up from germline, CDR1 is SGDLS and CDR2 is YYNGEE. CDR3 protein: CASSNGDTHEQYF. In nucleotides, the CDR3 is TGTGCCAGCAGCAACGGGGACACCCACGAGCAGTACTTC.

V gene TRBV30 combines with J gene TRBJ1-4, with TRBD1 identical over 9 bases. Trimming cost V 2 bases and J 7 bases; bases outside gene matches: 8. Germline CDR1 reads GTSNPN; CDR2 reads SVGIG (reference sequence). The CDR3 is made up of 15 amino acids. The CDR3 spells CAWSPGDRAGEKLFF. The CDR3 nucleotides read TGTGCCTGGAGTCCGGGGGACAGGGCGGGTGAAAAACTGTTTTTT.

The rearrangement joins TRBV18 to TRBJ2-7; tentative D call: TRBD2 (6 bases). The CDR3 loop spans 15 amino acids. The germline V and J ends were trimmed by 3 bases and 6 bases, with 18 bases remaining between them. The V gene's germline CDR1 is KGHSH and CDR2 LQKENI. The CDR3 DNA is TGTGCCAGCTCACCGCCCACGTTCCCGGAGGGCGAGCAGTACTTC. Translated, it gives CASSPPTFPEGEQYF.

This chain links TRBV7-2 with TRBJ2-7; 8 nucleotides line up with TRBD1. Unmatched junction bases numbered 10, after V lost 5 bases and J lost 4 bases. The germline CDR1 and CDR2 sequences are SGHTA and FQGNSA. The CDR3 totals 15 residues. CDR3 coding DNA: TGTGCCAGCAGCAAACCGGGACAGGTTAATTACGAGCAGTACTTC. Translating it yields CASSKPGQVNYEQYF.

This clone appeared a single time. The CDR3 here is CASSSLTLGRRYEQYF. As DNA, the CDR3 is TGTGCCAGCAGTTCCTTAACCCTAGGTAGGCGATACGAGCAGTACTTC. The genes are TRBV6-5 and TRBJ2-7; D not certain. Trimming took 4 bases from V and 4 from J, leaving 20 bases between them. The CDR3 is made up of 16 amino acids. The germline CDR1 and CDR2 sequences are MNHEY and SVGAGI.

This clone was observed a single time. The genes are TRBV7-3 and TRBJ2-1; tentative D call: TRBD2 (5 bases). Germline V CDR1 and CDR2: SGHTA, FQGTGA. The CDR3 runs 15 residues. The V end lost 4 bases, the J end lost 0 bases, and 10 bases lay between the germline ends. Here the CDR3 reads CASSSERSSYNEQFF. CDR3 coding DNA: TGTGCCAGCAGCTCTGAGCGGAGCTCCTACAATGAGCAGTTCTTC.

CDR3 in DNA: TGCGCCAGCAGCTTCCGGGAGCCCCAAGAGACCCAGTACTTC. Translating gives CASSFREPQETQYF. V is TRBV5-1 and J is TRBJ2-5; D is perhaps TRBD2 (6 bases). CDR1 and CDR2 from the germline V gene are SGHRS and YFSETQ. The CDR3 is made up of 14 amino acids. The germline V and J ends were trimmed by 2 bases and 1 base, with 9 bases remaining between them.

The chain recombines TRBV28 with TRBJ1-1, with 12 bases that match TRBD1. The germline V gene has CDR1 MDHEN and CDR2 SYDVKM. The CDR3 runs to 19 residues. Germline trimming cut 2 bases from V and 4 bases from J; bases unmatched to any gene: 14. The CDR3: CASSLRGVGTGGAGTEAFF. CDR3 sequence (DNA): TGTGCCAGCAGTTTACGTGGTGTTGGGACAGGGGGCGCTGGCACTGAAGCTTTCTTT.

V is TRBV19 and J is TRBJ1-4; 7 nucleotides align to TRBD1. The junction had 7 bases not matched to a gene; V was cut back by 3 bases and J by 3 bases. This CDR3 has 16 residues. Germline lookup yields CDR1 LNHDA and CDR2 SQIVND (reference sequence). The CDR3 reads CASSIGTVTANEKLFF. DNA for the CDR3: TGTGCCAGTAGTATCGGGACAGTGACGGCTAATGAAAAACTGTTTTTT.

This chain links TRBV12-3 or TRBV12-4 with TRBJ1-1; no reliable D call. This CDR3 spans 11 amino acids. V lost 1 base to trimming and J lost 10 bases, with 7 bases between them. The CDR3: CASSLDSRAFF. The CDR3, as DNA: TGTGCCAGCAGTTTAGACAGTCGAGCTTTCTTT.

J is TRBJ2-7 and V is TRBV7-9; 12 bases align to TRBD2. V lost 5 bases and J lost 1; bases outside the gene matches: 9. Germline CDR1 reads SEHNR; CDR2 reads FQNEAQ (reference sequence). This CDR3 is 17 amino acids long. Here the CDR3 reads CASSAPQGTSGSYEQYF. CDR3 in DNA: TGTGCCAGCAGCGCGCCGCAAGGGACTAGCGGGTCCTACGAGCAGTACTTC.

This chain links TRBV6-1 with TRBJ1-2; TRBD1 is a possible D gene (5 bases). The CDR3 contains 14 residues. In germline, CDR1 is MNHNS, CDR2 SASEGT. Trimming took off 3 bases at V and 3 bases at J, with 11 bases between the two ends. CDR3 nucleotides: TGTGCCAGCAGTGAGAGAGGGGAGTACTATGGCTACACCTTC. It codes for CASSERGEYYGYTF.

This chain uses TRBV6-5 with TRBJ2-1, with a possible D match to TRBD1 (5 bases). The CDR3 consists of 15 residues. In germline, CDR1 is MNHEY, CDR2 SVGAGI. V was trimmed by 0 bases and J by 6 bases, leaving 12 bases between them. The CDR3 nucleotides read TGTGCCAGCAGTTACTCGTATGACAGTGGCAATGAGCAGTTCTTC. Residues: CASSYSYDSGNEQFF.

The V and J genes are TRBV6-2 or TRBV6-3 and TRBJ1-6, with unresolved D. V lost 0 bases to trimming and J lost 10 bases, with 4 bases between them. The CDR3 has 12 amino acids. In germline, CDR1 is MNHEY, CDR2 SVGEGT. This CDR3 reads CASSYSGSPLHF. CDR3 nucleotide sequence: TGTGCCAGCAGTTACTCGGGATCACCCCTCCACTTT.

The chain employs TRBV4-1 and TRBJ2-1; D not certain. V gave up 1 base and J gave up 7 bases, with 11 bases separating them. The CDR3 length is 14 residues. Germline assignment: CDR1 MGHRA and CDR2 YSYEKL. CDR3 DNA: TGCGCCAGCAGCCAAGGTAACTTAGGAAATGAGCAGTTCTTC. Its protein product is CASSQGNLGNEQFF.

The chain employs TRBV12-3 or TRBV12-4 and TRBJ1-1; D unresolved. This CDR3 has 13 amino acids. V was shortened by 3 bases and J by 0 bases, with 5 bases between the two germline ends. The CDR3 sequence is CASSFGLNTEAFF. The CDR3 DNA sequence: TGTGCCAGCAGTTTCGGGCTGAACACTGAAGCTTTCTTT.

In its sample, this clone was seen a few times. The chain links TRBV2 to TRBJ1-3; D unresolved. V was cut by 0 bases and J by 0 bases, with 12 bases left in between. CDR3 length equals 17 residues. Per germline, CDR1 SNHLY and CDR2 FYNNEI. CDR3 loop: CASSEAASRYSGNTIYF. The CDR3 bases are TGTGCCAGCAGTGAAGCAGCCAGTCGTTACTCTGGAAACACCATATATTTT.

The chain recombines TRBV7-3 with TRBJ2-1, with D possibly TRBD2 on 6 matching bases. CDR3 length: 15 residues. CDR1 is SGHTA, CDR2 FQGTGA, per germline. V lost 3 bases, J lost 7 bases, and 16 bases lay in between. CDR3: CASSFDGTSSNEQFF. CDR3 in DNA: TGTGCCAGCAGCTTCGACGGGACTTCAAGTAATGAGCAGTTCTTC.

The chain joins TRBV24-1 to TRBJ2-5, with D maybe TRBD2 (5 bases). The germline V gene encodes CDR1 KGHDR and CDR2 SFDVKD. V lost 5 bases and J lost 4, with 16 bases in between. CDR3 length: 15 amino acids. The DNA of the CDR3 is TGTGCCACCAGTGCCCCATTCGGGGAAGGAGAGACCCAGTACTTC. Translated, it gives CATSAPFGEGETQYF.

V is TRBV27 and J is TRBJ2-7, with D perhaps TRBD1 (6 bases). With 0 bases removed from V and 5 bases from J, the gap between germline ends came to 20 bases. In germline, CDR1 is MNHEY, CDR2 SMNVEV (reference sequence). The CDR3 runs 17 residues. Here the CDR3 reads CASSLSPMVGARDEQYF. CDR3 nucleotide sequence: TGTGCCAGCAGTTTATCGCCAATGGTGGGGGCAAGGGACGAGCAGTACTTC.

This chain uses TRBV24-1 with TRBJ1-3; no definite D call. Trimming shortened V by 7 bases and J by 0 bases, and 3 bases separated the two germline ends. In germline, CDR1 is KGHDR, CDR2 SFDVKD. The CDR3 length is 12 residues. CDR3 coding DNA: TGTGCCACCAGCGCCTCTGGAAACACCATATATTTT. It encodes CATSASGNTIYF.

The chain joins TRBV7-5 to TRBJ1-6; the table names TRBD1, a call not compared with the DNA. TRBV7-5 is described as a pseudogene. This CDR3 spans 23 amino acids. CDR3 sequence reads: CVRSATDRDRGLNGPYNNSPLHF. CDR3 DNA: TGTGTCAGAAGCGCAACGGACCGGGACAGGGGGCTCAACGGCCCATATAATAATTCACCCCTCCACTTT.

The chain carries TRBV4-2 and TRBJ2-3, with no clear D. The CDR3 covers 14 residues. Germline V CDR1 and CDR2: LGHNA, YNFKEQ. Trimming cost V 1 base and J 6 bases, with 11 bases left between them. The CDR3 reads CASSQASKEDTQYF. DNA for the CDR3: TGTGCCAGCAGCCAAGCCTCCAAGGAGGATACGCAGTATTTT.

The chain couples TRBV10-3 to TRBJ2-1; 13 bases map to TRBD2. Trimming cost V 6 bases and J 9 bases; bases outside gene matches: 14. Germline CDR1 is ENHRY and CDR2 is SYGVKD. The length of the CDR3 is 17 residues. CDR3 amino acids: CAISLLAGGRVSTEQFF. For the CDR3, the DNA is TGTGCCATCAGCCTACTAGCGGGAGGGAGGGTGAGTACTGAGCAGTTCTTC.

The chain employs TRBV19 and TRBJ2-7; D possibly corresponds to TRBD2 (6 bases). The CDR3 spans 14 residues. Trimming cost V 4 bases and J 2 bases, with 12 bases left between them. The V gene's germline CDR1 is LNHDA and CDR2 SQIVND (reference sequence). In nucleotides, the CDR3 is TGTGCCAGTAGTAACGGGAGACGAACCTACGAGCAGTACTTC. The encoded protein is CASSNGRRTYEQYF.